The 13 T cell receptor beta chains presented below share a single source sample, sequenced in a study of CD8+ T cells in alopecia areata. Sequencing used cDNA as its template, made by extracting RNA and reverse transcribing it. Data came from immunoSEQ multiplex PCR; TCRdb stores just in-frame clones and leaves some out. The sample includes 270,000 or so clones, none of them occurring once. On the basis of CD4, CD8alpha, NKG2D, NKG2ACE and other markers, pooled cutaneous lymph node cells were sorted. Sequenced: CD4+ T cells sorted from a lymph node. Source of these receptors: a C3H/HeJ mouse with alopecia areata. MHC haplotype of the strain: H2-k.

This clone has just a few counts. Mouse gene names and germline throughout. Other DNA sequences in this sample translate to the same CDR3. CDR3 DNA, as far as it was read: TGTGCCAGCAGCCAGGGGACAGGGAGTGCAGAA. Its translation is CASSQGTGSAE. The full CDR3 reads CASSQGTGSAETLYF. J is TRBJ2-3 and V is TRBV5; 9 bases are a match to TRBD1. From the germline J gene comes the end of the CDR3, since the read stops 4 residues before it. Germline values: CDR1 LGHNA, CDR2 YNLKQL (reference sequence). The CDR3 runs to 15 residues. Germline trimming cut 3 bases from V and 0 bases from J; bases unmatched to any gene: 1.

Comment on this clone: Germline and genes: mouse. The sequenced CDR3 bases are TGTGCCAGCAGCCCACAGGGGGCTCCAAACTCC. It encodes CASSPQGAPNS. The full CDR3 reads CASSPQGAPNSDYTF. The chain carries TRBV13-3 and TRBJ1-2; 9 bases are shared with TRBD1. The read is 4 residues too short to cover the CDR3 end, so that end is filled in from the germline J gene. Germline loops: CDR1 NNHDY, CDR2 SYVADS. Germline trimming cut 5 bases from V and 0 bases from J; bases unmatched to any gene: 5. This CDR3 region has 15 residues.

This clone was picked up a small number of times. Gene names and germline refer to mouse. The read terminates 4 residues ahead of where the CDR3 ends, so the germline J gene completes it. This chain uses TRBV13-1 with TRBJ2-5, with D possibly being TRBD1 (5 bases). CDR3 size: 14 residues. Per germline, CDR1 NSHNY and CDR2 SYGAGN. CDR3 bases read: TGTGCCAGCAGTGATGCAGCAGGGAAAGAC. Its protein product is CASSDAAGKD. The entire CDR3 sequence reads CASSDAAGKDTQYF.

Only a few counts were recorded for this clone. Gene names and germline match the mouse. The read ends 4 residues shy of where the CDR3 ends; the end is completed using the germline J gene. The chain has TRBV13-2 and TRBJ1-1; TRBD1 agrees at 8 bases. Trimming took 3 bases from V and 4 from J; bases not matched to a gene: 2. Germline-derived CDR1 and CDR2 are NNHNN and SYGAGS (reference sequence). CDR3 length: 13 residues. The CDR3 region is CASGGQGFTEVFF. The CDR3 bases that were read are TGTGCCAGCGGTGGACAGGGGTTCACA.

This clone has more than one count but fewer than ten. Genes here carry mouse names. The CDR3 end lies 4 residues beyond the end of the read and is filled in from the germline J gene. The chain employs TRBV1 and TRBJ2-2, with a possible D match to TRBD1 (6 bases). Trimming removed 3 bases at V and 4 bases at J, with 12 bases between. The CDR3 runs to 15 residues. Germline loops: CDR1 NSQYPW, CDR2 LRSPGD (reference sequence). CDR3 sequence reads: CTCSAPGDITGQLYF. The CDR3 DNA, read in part, is TGCACCTGCAGTGCGCCCGGGGACATCACCGGG.

Remarks on this clone: The listed genes are named as in mouse. The read ends 4 residues shy of where the CDR3 ends; the end is completed using the germline J gene. Other DNA sequences of this sample code for an identical CDR3. The rearrangement links TRBV1 to TRBJ2-3; 8 bases map to TRBD1. Losses at the gene ends were 1 base for V and 0 bases for J; bases not matched to a gene: 0. The CDR3 is 15 amino acids. CDR1 and CDR2 (germline): NSQYPW, LRSPGD (reference sequence). The CDR3 protein is CTCSAGQGSAETLYF. CDR3 DNA, as far as it was read: TGCACCTGCAGTGCAGGACAGGGGAGTGCAGAA. The whole variable domain, remainder taken from reference TRBV1 and TRBJ2-3, is VTLLEQNPRWRLVPRGQAVNLRCILKNSQYPWMSWYQQDLQKQLQWLFTLRSPGDKEVKSLPGADYLATRVTDTELRLQVANMSQGRTLYCTCSAGQGSAETLYFGSGTRLTVL.

A note on this clone: Mouse gene names and germline throughout. Other DNA sequences in the same sample also yield this CDR3. Partial CDR3 DNA: TGTGCCAGCAGCCAAGGACAGGGCTATGCT. It yields the protein CASSQGQGYA. The CDR3 as a whole reads CASSQGQGYAEQFF. J is TRBJ2-1 and V is TRBV2, with 7 bases that match TRBD1. The read ends 4 residues before the CDR3 terminus; that terminus is restored from the germline J gene. In germline, CDR1 is LGHNA, CDR2 YSYQKL. V trimming: 1 base; J trimming: 3 bases; junction bases outside the gene matches: 0. The CDR3 has 14 amino acids.

Concerning this clone: Germline and genes here are mouse. The CDR3 extends 4 residues past the end of the read, so its final part is completed from the germline J gene. The chain couples TRBV5 to TRBJ2-5; D unclear. The CDR3 covers 14 residues. CDR1 is LGHNA, CDR2 YNLKQL, per germline (reference sequence). Trimming removed 4 bases at V and 0 bases at J, with 8 bases between. CDR3 DNA (partial): TGTGCCAGCAGCCCCAGCTTTAACCAAGAC. This codes for CASSPSFNQD. The whole CDR3 sequence reads CASSPSFNQDTQYF.

On this clone itself: Gene names denote mouse genes. The read stops 4 residues short of the end of the CDR3; the missing end is completed from the germline J gene. This CDR3 is also generated by other DNA sequences in the sample. The chain joins TRBV31 to TRBJ2-5; 7 nucleotides match TRBD2. CDR1 and CDR2 (germline): GKSSPN, SITVG. Unmatched junction bases numbered 2, after V lost 0 bases and J lost 2 bases. The CDR3 is 14 residues long. The covered CDR3 bases are TGTGCCTGGAGTCTGTTGGGGGGCCAAGAC. Protein sequence: CAWSLLGGQD. The complete CDR3 protein is CAWSLLGGQDTQYF.

The sample holds a few counts of this clone. Gene names refer to mouse genes. The read is 4 residues too short to cover the CDR3 end, so that end is filled in from the germline J gene. The V and J genes are TRBV31 and TRBJ2-2; 7 bases are a match to TRBD1. CDR3 size: 15 residues. With V trimmed by 1 base and J by 6 bases, 8 bases remained unmatched. Germline V gives CDR1 GKSSPN, CDR2 SITVG. CDR3 protein: CAWSHRQGGSGQLYF. The sequenced CDR3 bases are TGTGCCTGGAGTCACCGACAGGGAGGGTCCGGG.

On this clone: Here the gene names and germline are mouse. The read stops 4 residues short of the end of the CDR3; the missing end is completed from the germline J gene. This specimen includes other DNA sequences encoding the same CDR3. The V gene is TRBV1, the J gene TRBJ2-1, with a weak D call TRBD1 (5 bases). The CDR3 extends over 13 amino acids. The germline V gene encodes CDR1 NSQYPW and CDR2 LRSPGD (reference sequence). Between the trimmed V and J ends, which lost 1 base and 6 bases, there was a span of 7 bases. The DNA read from the CDR3 is TGCACCTGCAGTGCAGGAGGGGTTGCT. Translated: CTCSAGGVA. The complete CDR3 reads CTCSAGGVAEQFF.

This clone has ten or more counts. Mouse gene names apply. The read ends 4 residues shy of where the CDR3 ends; the end is completed using the germline J gene. Other DNA variants within this sample encode the same CDR3. V and J are TRBV17 and TRBJ2-2; no clear D. V lost 5 bases and J 2 bases, leaving 3 bases between the germline ends. CDR3 size: 12 residues. Germline V CDR1 and CDR2: MNHDT, YYDKIL. Partial CDR3 DNA: TGTGCTAGCAGTCAGAACACCGGG. Its protein product is CASSQNTG. The CDR3 as a whole reads CASSQNTGQLYF.

This clone was counted between two and nine times. Each gene name is a mouse one. The missing CDR3 end, 4 residues past where the read stops, is filled in from the germline J gene. Additional DNA sequences in this sample encode the identical CDR3. The chain recombines TRBV14 with TRBJ2-1, with a weak D call TRBD1 (8 bases). V was clipped by 2 bases and J by 4 bases, with 10 bases between them. CDR3 length equals 14 residues. The V gene's germline CDR1 is SGHDT and CDR2 FRDEAV. CDR3 amino acids: CASSLQGGYAEQFF. Incomplete CDR3 DNA: TGTGCCAGCAGTTTACAGGGGGGGTATGCT.